The next 18 T cell receptor beta chains were all read from a single sample in a study of cytomegalovirus exposure and HLA in healthy donors. The PCR employed 60 Vbeta primers together with 13 Jbeta primers. Produced via immunoSEQ multiplex PCR; TCRdb's table is partial and in-frame only. The sample consists of 150,000 or so clones, 64% of them appearing once. Input material: PBMCs. The source is a woman aged 30 to 39 in good health and CMV-seropositive.

This clone was recorded a few times. The chain has TRBV5-6 and TRBJ2-1, with 8 positions matching TRBD2. CDR3 length: 13 residues. V shed 4 bases, J shed 11 bases, and the junction held 8 bases outside the gene matches. Germline CDR1 and CDR2: SGHDT and YYEEEE. CDR3 nucleotide sequence: TGTGCCAGCAGCCCCCGGGGGGGAGGGAAGCAGTTCTTC. It encodes CASSPRGGGKQFF.

In nucleotides, the CDR3 is TGTGCCAGCAGCGTAGTAGATCTAGACCAAGAGACCCAGTACTTC. It is translated as CASSVVDLDQETQYF. The chain uses TRBV9 and TRBJ2-5; no reliable D call. Germline V gene data show CDR1 as SGDLS and CDR2 as YYNGEE. The V end was cut by 0 bases, the J end by 0 bases, with 9 bases between. There are 15 residues in the CDR3.

The rearrangement joins TRBV25-1 to TRBJ2-1, with TRBD2 as a possible D gene (6 bases). The CDR3 length is 16 residues. The V gene's germline CDR1 is MGHDK and CDR2 SYGVNS. The V and J ends lost 6 bases and 2 bases respectively, with 17 bases between them. CDR3 DNA sequence: TGTGCCAGCAGCACCCCGAGGGGAGGAGCCTACAATGAGCAGTTCTTC. This translates into CASSTPRGGAYNEQFF.

J is TRBJ2-7 and V is TRBV7-2; the match to TRBD2 covers 10 bases. Unmatched junction bases numbered 4, after V lost 4 bases and J lost 4 bases. The CDR3 spans 14 residues. Germline lookup yields CDR1 SGHTA and CDR2 FQGNSA. CDR3 protein: CASSSAGGKYEQYF. The CDR3 nucleotides read TGTGCCAGCAGCTCAGCGGGAGGGAAATACGAGCAGTACTTC.

The table lists this clone with a few counts. The DNA for the CDR3 is TGTGCCAGTAGTGTGGGACAGTCCACCTACGAGCAGTACTTC. It is translated as CASSVGQSTYEQYF. This sequence joins TRBV19 and TRBJ2-7; TRBD1 agrees at 7 bases. This CDR3 spans 14 amino acids. After removal of 5 bases from V and 2 bases from J, the junction contained 6 bases not matched to a gene. Looked up from germline, CDR1 is LNHDA and CDR2 is SQIVND (reference sequence).

There are a few counts of this clone. This sequence joins TRBV11-2 and TRBJ2-7; TRBD1 matches at 7 bases. V lost 7 bases, J lost 2 bases, and 5 bases stayed unmatched. The CDR3 is made up of 13 amino acids. Germline CDR1 is SGHAT and CDR2 is FQNNGV. The DNA for the CDR3 is TGTGCCAGCACCCTGGGGACAGCCTACGAGCAGTACTTC. Residues: CASTLGTAYEQYF.

The rearrangement uses TRBV7-9 and TRBJ1-4; D is possibly TRBD1 (6 bases). CDR1 is SEHNR, CDR2 FQNEAQ, per germline (reference sequence). V lost 5 bases and J lost 1, with 17 bases in between. CDR3 length: 17 residues. The CDR3 loop reads CASSGGAGAGTNEKLFF. The CDR3 DNA sequence: TGTGCCAGCAGCGGAGGTGCAGGGGCTGGAACTAATGAAAAACTGTTTTTT.

The sample holds a few counts of this clone. This sequence joins TRBV29-1 and TRBJ2-5; 9 nucleotides line up with TRBD1. The J call is uncertain, as TRBJ2-7 better fits the DNA end. The CDR3 totals 13 residues. Germline values: CDR1 SQVTM, CDR2 ANQGSEA. The CDR3 spells CSVRQGDTYEQYF. CDR3 nucleotide sequence: TGCAGCGTCCGACAGGGGGATACCTACGAGCAGTACTTC.

This clone came up a few times. Other DNA sequences from this sample encode an identical CDR3 as well. The chain is built from TRBV4-2 and TRBJ2-3; D is uncertain. Trimming pared 0 bases from V and 2 bases from J, leaving 6 bases between. CDR3 length: 14 residues. Germline V gives CDR1 LGHNA, CDR2 YNFKEQ. CDR3 loop: CASSQDPSTDTQYF. CDR3 sequence (DNA): TGTGCCAGCAGCCAAGATCCGTCCACAGATACGCAGTATTTT.

The chain has TRBV28 and TRBJ1-5; D gene uncertain. Germline CDR1 reads MDHEN; CDR2 reads SYDVKM. CDR3 length: 16 amino acids. V lost 1 base to trimming and J lost 0 bases, with 10 bases between them. CDR3 sequence: CASSLSPGNSNQPQHF. CDR3 DNA sequence: TGTGCCAGCAGTTTATCGCCAGGAAATAGCAATCAGCCCCAGCATTTT.

V and J are TRBV27 and TRBJ2-7, with D tentatively TRBD1 (5 bases). Germline V CDR1 and CDR2: MNHEY, SMNVEV (reference sequence). Deletions cut 5 bases from V and 3 bases from J, with 14 bases between. The CDR3 is made up of 14 amino acids. CDR3 residues: CASSDSAHLYEQYF. As DNA, the CDR3 is TGTGCCAGCAGTGACAGCGCACACCTCTACGAGCAGTACTTC.

This chain connects TRBV5-1 to TRBJ2-7; 7 bases fit TRBD2. Germline V gene data show CDR1 as SGHRS and CDR2 as YFSETQ. There are 13 residues in the CDR3. V shed 3 bases, J shed 6 bases, and the junction held 6 bases outside the gene matches. CDR3 protein: CASSSGGGSEQYF. CDR3 DNA: TGCGCCAGCAGCTCGGGGGGTGGTTCCGAGCAGTACTTC.

The rearrangement uses TRBV28 and TRBJ1-6, with 8 bases matching TRBD1. J gave up 6 bases and V 8 bases, and 9 bases lay outside the gene matches. Looked up from germline, CDR1 is MDHEN and CDR2 is SYDVKM. CDR3 size: 15 residues. CDR3 sequence reads: CASSVSDRANSPLHF. Written as DNA, the CDR3 is TGTGCCAGCTCAGTATCGGACAGGGCTAATTCACCCCTCCACTTT.

Judged by abundance, this clone is medium-sized (0.01 to 0.1%). The chain is built from TRBV27 and TRBJ2-5; 10 bases are shared with TRBD2. Germline assignment: CDR1 MNHEY and CDR2 SMNVEV (reference sequence). This CDR3 has 15 residues. V was pared by 4 bases and J by 2 bases, with 4 bases of the junction left unmatched. DNA for the CDR3: TGTGCCAGCAGTTCCATGACTAGCGGGCAAGAGACCCAGTACTTC. Its translation: CASSSMTSGQETQYF.

V and J are TRBV27 and TRBJ1-2, with 9 nucleotides matching TRBD1. Trimming at V came to 6 bases and at J to 6 bases, leaving 5 bases not matched to a gene. There are 13 residues in the CDR3. CDR1 and CDR2 (germline): MNHEY, SMNVEV (reference sequence). The CDR3 nucleotides are TGTGCCAGCAGCCATGGACAGGGGAATGGCTACACCTTC. Protein sequence: CASSHGQGNGYTF.

This clone was detected only a few times. This sequence joins TRBV9 and TRBJ2-5; tentative D call: TRBD2 (5 bases). The ends were cut back, 5 bases at V and 1 base at J, with 12 bases in the middle. CDR3 length equals 14 residues. Germline V gene data show CDR1 as SGDLS and CDR2 as YYNGEE. CDR3 residues: CASRSSGVQETQYF. The CDR3 nucleotides read TGTGCCAGCAGGTCCAGCGGCGTCCAAGAGACCCAGTACTTC.

This clone was found a few times. The rearrangement uses TRBV15 and TRBJ2-5; 7 bases are shared with TRBD1. The CDR3 sequence is 15 residues long. The trim removed 0 bases at V and 7 bases at J, leaving 8 bases unmatched. In germline, CDR1 is LNHNV, CDR2 YYDKDF (reference sequence). CDR3 residues: CATSRDRTGPGTQYF. The DNA of the CDR3 is TGTGCCACCAGCAGAGATCGGACAGGCCCGGGGACCCAGTACTTC.

In this sample, this clone turned up a few times. The rearrangement joins TRBV6-6 to TRBJ2-4, with 7 positions matching TRBD1. This CDR3 is built from 16 residues. CDR1 and CDR2 from the germline V gene are MNHNY and SVGAGI (reference sequence). The ends lost 5 bases at V and 6 bases at J; junction bases unmatched: 13. Written as DNA, the CDR3 is TGTGCCAGCAGTACTTACTCAGGGGGTCGTGGAAACATTCAGTACTTC. Translating gives CASSTYSGGRGNIQYF.